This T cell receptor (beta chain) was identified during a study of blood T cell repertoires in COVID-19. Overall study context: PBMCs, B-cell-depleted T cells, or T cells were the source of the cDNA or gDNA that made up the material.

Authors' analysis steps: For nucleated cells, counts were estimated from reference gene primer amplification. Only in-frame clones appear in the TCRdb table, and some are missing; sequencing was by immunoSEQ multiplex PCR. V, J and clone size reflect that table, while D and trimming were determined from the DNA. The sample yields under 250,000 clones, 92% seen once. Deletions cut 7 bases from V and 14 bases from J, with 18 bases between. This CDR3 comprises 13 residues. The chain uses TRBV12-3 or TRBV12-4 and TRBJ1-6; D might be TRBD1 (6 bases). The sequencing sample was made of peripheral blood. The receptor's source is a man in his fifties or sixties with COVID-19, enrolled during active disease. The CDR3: CASKKDSKGALHF. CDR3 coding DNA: TGTGCCAGCAAGAAGGACTCTAAGGGGGCCCTCCACTTT.